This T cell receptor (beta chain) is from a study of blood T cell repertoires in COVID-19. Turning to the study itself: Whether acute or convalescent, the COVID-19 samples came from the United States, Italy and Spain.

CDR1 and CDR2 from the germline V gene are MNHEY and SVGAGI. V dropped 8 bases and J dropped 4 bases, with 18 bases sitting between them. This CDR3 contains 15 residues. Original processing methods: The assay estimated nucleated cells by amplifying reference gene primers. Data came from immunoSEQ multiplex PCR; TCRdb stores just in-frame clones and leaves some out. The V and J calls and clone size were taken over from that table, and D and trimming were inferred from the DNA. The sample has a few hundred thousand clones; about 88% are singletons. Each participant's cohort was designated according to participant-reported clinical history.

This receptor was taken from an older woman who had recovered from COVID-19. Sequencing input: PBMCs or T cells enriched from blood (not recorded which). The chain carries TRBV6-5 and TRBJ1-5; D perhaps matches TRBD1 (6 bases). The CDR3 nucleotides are TGTGCCAGCGGCCCCGGCGGACAGTGGAATCAGCCCCAGCATTTT. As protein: CASGPGGQWNQPQHF.